Below are 2 T cell receptor beta chains sequenced from a single sample in a study of regulatory T cells in long-lasting Graves disease. As to time point: newly diagnosed GD, antithyroid drugs for less than 3 months. Construction of the TCR library relied on RNA isolated from PBMCs. To make TCR beta libraries, researchers used iRepertoire HTBI primers and Arm-PCR of CDR3 regions. TCRdb called the multiplex PCR reads again in MiXCR, with one record for every CDR3 protein. The sample has a few hundred thousand distinct CDR3 sequences, about 10% seen once. Separately, the same data were catalogued under a study of T cells in Graves' hyperthyroidism and ophthalmopathy.

Source: peripheral blood mononuclear cells (PBMCs), taken at new diagnosis, from a patient treated with antithyroid drugs. The receptors were gathered from a woman younger than 35 with Graves disease.

There are many counts of this clonotype. The chain employs TRBV7-2 and TRBJ2-5; D remains ambiguous. Germline CDR1 SGHTA, CDR2 FQGNSA. The CDR3 loop spans 13 amino acids. Trimming removed 5 bases at V and 2 bases at J, with 9 bases between. The CDR3 nucleotides read TGTGCCAGCAGCCCACCCCCTCAAGAGACCCAGTACTTC. This encodes CASSPPPQETQYF.

This clonotype has a count of ten or more. This chain joins TRBV7-2 and TRBJ2-4; 7 positions agree with TRBD1. The ends lost 0 bases at V and 0 bases at J; junction bases unmatched: 8. CDR3 length equals 18 residues. Germline CDR1 is SGHTA and CDR2 is FQGNSA. The CDR3 spells CASSLAPTGLLAKNIQYF. The DNA for the CDR3 is TGTGCCAGCAGCTTAGCCCCGACAGGGCTTCTAGCCAAAAACATTCAGTACTTC.